This note documents a single T cell receptor (beta chain) sequence. What it binds is not known. The CDR3 consists of 14 residues. The V gene lost 2 bases and the J gene lost 7 bases, with 10 bases spanning the gap. Germline assignment: CDR1 SGHNT and CDR2 YYREEE (reference sequence). The data were taken from a study of lung T cells in sarcoidosis with Löfgren's syndrome. Study summary: Bronchoalveolar lavage fluid in sarcoidosis accumulates CD4+ T cells. Whole-study results and caveats: The most expanded V genes in Löfgren's patients were reportedly TRAV12-1 and TRBV2. Multiple Löfgren's syndrome patients reportedly shared TRAV12-1 and TRBV2 CDR3 motifs. TRAV12-1 preferentially paired with TRBV2, with homologous CDR3s.

MiXCR, run by TCRdb on the reads, gives a single entry per CDR3 protein. The sample carries tens of thousands of distinct CDR3 sequences, about 20% recorded once. The material sequenced was CD4+ T cells from PBMCs. This clonotype originated in a human donor with sarcoidosis (Löfgren's syndrome or another form), or a control subject (not recorded which). The chain employs TRBV5-4 and TRBJ1-6; TRBD1 might be the D (5 bases). The CDR3 DNA sequence: TGTGCCAGCAGCTTAGACAGCGGCAATTCACCCCTCCACTTT. This encodes CASSLDSGNSPLHF. Filled out from reference TRBV5-4 and TRBJ1-6, the complete variable domain reads ETGVTQSPTHLIKTRGQQVTLRCSSQSGHNTVSWYQQALGQGPQFIFQYYREEENGRGNFPPRFSGLQFPNYSSELNVNALELDDSALYLCASSLDSGNSPLHFGNGTRLTVT.